This passage covers 11 T cell receptor beta chains from one sample sequenced in a study of blood T cell repertoires in COVID-19. Method: immunoSEQ multiplex PCR; TCRdb's copy keeps in-frame clones and lacks some. The profile shows under 150,000 clones, approximately 82% of them singletons. Sequenced input: peripheral blood. The receptors here all came from a young man with acute or convalescent COVID-19.

The chain has TRBV7-6 and TRBJ2-7; D is unclear. Germline lookup yields CDR1 SGHVS and CDR2 FNYEAQ. The V and J ends lost 2 bases and 3 bases respectively, with 5 bases between them. This CDR3 region has 12 residues. The CDR3 sequence: CASSLPGYEQYF. CDR3 sequence (DNA): TGTGCCAGCAGCTTACCCGGCTACGAGCAGTACTTC.

The chain links TRBV4-1 to TRBJ1-4, with D hard to call. The germline gives CDR1 MGHRA, CDR2 YSYEKL. V lost 4 bases and J lost 5, with 8 bases in between. The CDR3 sequence is 13 residues long. CDR3 sequence (DNA): TGCGCCAGCAGCCCTACCTCGAATGAAAAACTGTTTTTT. Protein sequence: CASSPTSNEKLFF.

This clone was observed many times. This chain links TRBV2 with TRBJ2-5; TRBD2 matches 7 bases. Germline V gene lookup returns CDR1 SNHLY and CDR2 FYNNEI. This CDR3 contains 19 residues. V lost 2 bases, J lost 0 bases, and 15 bases stayed unmatched. The CDR3 loop reads CASSEKSGLTISYQETQYF. The CDR3 bases are TGTGCCAGCAGTGAAAAATCGGGACTAACAATATCGTACCAAGAGACCCAGTACTTC.

The chain is built from TRBV5-4 and TRBJ1-2; 7 bases are shared with TRBD1. V lost 4 bases and J lost 2; bases outside the gene matches: 8. Germline loops: CDR1 SGHNT, CDR2 YYREEE (reference sequence). The length of the CDR3 is 15 residues. CDR3 bases: TGTGCCAGCAGCAGAACCCGGGACAGAAACTATGGCTACACCTTC. It codes for CASSRTRDRNYGYTF.

J is TRBJ2-5 and V is TRBV2; D uncertain. CDR1 is SNHLY and CDR2 is FYNNEI in the germline V gene. V lost 8 bases, J lost 1 base, and 14 bases lay in between. CDR3 length equals 14 residues. This chain's CDR3 is CASGLGSSQETQYF. CDR3 coding DNA: TGTGCCAGCGGCCTAGGTTCGAGCCAAGAGACCCAGTACTTC. Together with reference TRBV2 and TRBJ2-5, the CDR3 gives the full variable domain: EPEVTQTPSHQVTQMGQEVILRCVPISNHLYFYWYRQILGQKVEFLVSFYNNEISEKSEIFDDQFSVERPDGSNFTLKIRSTKLEDSAMYFCASGLGSSQETQYFGPGTRLLVL.

CDR3 in DNA: TGCGCCAGCAGCCAAGACAGGGAGGTTGGGGCCATATATTTT. Translation: CASSQDREVGAIYF. The V gene is TRBV4-1, the J gene TRBJ1-3; D may be TRBD1 (5 bases). Per germline, CDR1 MGHRA and CDR2 YSYEKL. CDR3 length: 14 amino acids. V dropped 0 bases and J dropped 11 bases, with 14 bases sitting between them.

The chain recombines TRBV7-3 with TRBJ2-5; 8 bases line up with TRBD1. The V gene end was trimmed by 5 bases and the J gene end by 1 base; junction bases not matched to a gene: 6. Germline-derived CDR1 and CDR2 are SGHTA and FQGTGA. CDR3 length equals 15 residues. This chain's CDR3 is CASSRTGGSQETQYF. The CDR3 DNA reads as TGTGCCAGCAGCCGTACAGGGGGTTCCCAAGAGACCCAGTACTTC.

A word on this clone: The limits of the CDR3 on the DNA are not certain, so only TCRdb's listed CDR3 is given. The gene calls are TRBV6-1 and TRBJ2-7; the table names TRBD1, a call not compared with the DNA. Germline V gene sequence: CDR1 MNHNS, CDR2 SASEGT. The CDR3 sequence runs 13 residues, both termini included. The CDR3 reads CASSERVGQGSHV.

The CDR3: CASSSLAHNEQFF. CDR3 DNA: TGTGCCAGCAGCTCACTAGCTCACAATGAGCAGTTCTTC. The rearrangement joins TRBV6-2 or TRBV6-3 to TRBJ2-1; D possibly corresponds to TRBD2 (6 bases). The CDR3 sequence is 13 residues long. The germline V and J ends were trimmed by 6 bases and 5 bases, with 11 bases remaining between them. CDR1 is MNHEY, CDR2 SVGEGT, per germline.

The CDR3 here is CASSEAPPMTSGGLGDTQYF. CDR3 nucleotide sequence: TGTGCCAGCAGTGAAGCCCCGCCGATGACTAGCGGGGGGCTAGGGGATACGCAGTATTTT. The chain has TRBV6-1 and TRBJ2-3, with 13 bases that match TRBD2. The germline gives CDR1 MNHNS, CDR2 SASEGT. After removal of 0 bases from V and 6 bases from J, the junction contained 15 bases not matched to a gene. The CDR3 consists of 20 residues.

The chain combines TRBV5-1 with TRBJ1-6, with 11 positions matching TRBD1. J was trimmed by 9 bases and V by 0 bases; bases with no gene match: 2. Germline loops: CDR1 SGHRS, CDR2 YFSETQ. CDR3 length equals 15 residues. The DNA of the CDR3 is TGCGCCAGCAGCTTGGCCGGGACAGGGGGTTCACCCCTCCACTTT. This translates into CASSLAGTGGSPLHF.